This T cell receptor (beta chain) stems from a study of blood T cell repertoires in COVID-19. In the study overall: COVID-19 samples, acute and convalescent, were from the United States, Italy and Spain. PBMCs, B-cell-depleted T cells, or T cells were the source of the cDNA or gDNA that made up the material.

Sequencing used immunoSEQ multiplex PCR; TCRdb keeps in-frame clones, though not all of them. The sample lists fewer than 120,000 clones, 75% to 80% occurring once. CDR1 KGHSH and CDR2 LQKENI come from the germline V gene. The CDR3 spans 16 residues. V gave up 3 bases and J gave up 3 bases; unmatched junction bases: 9. The source material was peripheral blood. This clonotype was obtained from a woman of 80 years or more with active or convalescent COVID-19. The V gene is TRBV18, the J gene TRBJ1-1, with 8 bases identical to TRBD1. The CDR3 reads CASSPSSGGLYTEAFF. The DNA for the CDR3 is TGTGCCAGCTCACCTTCTTCAGGGGGCTTGTACACTGAAGCTTTCTTT.